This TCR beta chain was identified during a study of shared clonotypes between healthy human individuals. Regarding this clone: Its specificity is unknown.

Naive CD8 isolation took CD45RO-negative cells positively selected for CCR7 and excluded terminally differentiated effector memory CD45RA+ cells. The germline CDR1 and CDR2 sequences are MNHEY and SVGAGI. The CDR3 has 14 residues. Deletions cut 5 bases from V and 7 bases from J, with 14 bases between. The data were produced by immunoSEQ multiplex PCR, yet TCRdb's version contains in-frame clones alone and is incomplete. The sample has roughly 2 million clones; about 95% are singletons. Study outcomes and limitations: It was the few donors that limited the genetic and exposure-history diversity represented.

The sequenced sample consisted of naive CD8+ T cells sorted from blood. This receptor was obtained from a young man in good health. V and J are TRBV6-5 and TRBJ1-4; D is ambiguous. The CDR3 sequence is CASSPVGIGEKLFF. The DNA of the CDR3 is TGTGCCAGCAGTCCTGTCGGGATAGGTGAAAAACTGTTTTTT.